Shown below are 31 T cell receptor beta chains from a single sample sequenced in a study of blood T cell repertoires in COVID-19. Assay: immunoSEQ multiplex PCR; the TCRdb copy retains only in-frame clones and omits some. The sample has approximately 54,000 clones, more than 85% seen once. Input material: peripheral blood. These receptor sequences come from a man aged 45 to 65 with acute or convalescent COVID-19.

The chain carries TRBV14 and TRBJ1-1; D may be TRBD1 (5 bases). Germline-derived CDR1 and CDR2 are SGHDN and FVKESK. The CDR3 is made up of 15 amino acids. V was shortened by 1 base and J by 0 bases, with 9 bases between the two germline ends. The CDR3 region is CASSQAGTLNTEAFF. The CDR3 DNA sequence: TGTGCCAGCAGCCAAGCCGGGACTCTGAACACTGAAGCTTTCTTT.

In DNA, the CDR3 is TGTGCCAGCAGCTTGGGACTAGCGGGAGTATACGAGCAGTACTTC. Translated, it gives CASSLGLAGVYEQYF. The genes are TRBV9 and TRBJ2-7; 14 nucleotides line up with TRBD2. J lost 4 bases, V lost 4 bases, and 4 bases had no gene match. This CDR3 is built from 15 residues. Germline CDR1 and CDR2: SGDLS and YYNGEE.

The CDR3 DNA reads as TGCAGCGTGCAGGGGTACGGCGAGCAGTACTTC. This codes for CSVQGYGEQYF. The chain links TRBV29-1 to TRBJ2-7; D is perhaps TRBD1 (6 bases). The CDR3 has 11 residues. The germline V and J ends were trimmed by 6 bases and 6 bases, with 12 bases remaining between them. Germline V CDR1 and CDR2: SQVTM, ANQGSEA.

V is TRBV19 and J is TRBJ2-1, with D possibly matching TRBD1 (6 bases). V was pared by 4 bases and J by 6 bases, with 28 bases between. CDR1 and CDR2 from the germline V gene are LNHDA and SQIVND (reference sequence). The CDR3 is 19 amino acids. CDR3 in amino acids: CASSTNRDDGTRRGNEQFF. CDR3 DNA sequence: TGTGCCAGTAGTACTAACCGGGACGATGGGACACGTCGCGGCAATGAGCAGTTCTTC.

The chain combines TRBV3-1 (or the pseudogene TRBV3-2) with TRBJ2-5, with TRBD1 as a possible D gene (6 bases). This CDR3 region has 15 residues. The V end lost 2 bases, the J end lost 0 bases, and 10 bases lay between the germline ends. CDR1 and CDR2 from the germline V gene are LGHDT and YNNKEL (reference sequence). CDR3 residues: CASSQLGAHQETQYF. The CDR3 region has the DNA TGTGCCAGCAGCCAATTGGGGGCGCACCAAGAGACCCAGTACTTC.

The chain has TRBV24-1 and TRBJ2-5; 12 bases line up with TRBD2. Trimming cost V 6 bases and J 0 bases; bases outside gene matches: 4. The CDR3 length is 16 residues. Looked up from germline, CDR1 is KGHDR and CDR2 is SFDVKD. CDR3: CATSLGLAGHQETQYF. The CDR3 DNA follows: TGTGCCACCAGTCTTGGACTAGCGGGACACCAAGAGACCCAGTACTTC.

In DNA, the CDR3 is TGCAGTGCTAGTGGGGTGGACAAGAGCTCCTACAATGAGCAGTTCTTC. Protein: CSASGVDKSSYNEQFF. This chain uses TRBV20-1 with TRBJ2-1; D may be TRBD1 (5 bases). V lost 3 bases and J 0 bases, leaving 15 bases between the germline ends. The CDR3 consists of 16 residues. Per germline, CDR1 DFQATT and CDR2 SNEGSKA (reference sequence).

The chain carries TRBV14 and TRBJ1-4; 7 bases map to TRBD1. The CDR3 runs 16 residues. V lost 4 bases to trimming and J lost 0 bases; unmatched junction nucleotides: 5. CDR1 is SGHDN and CDR2 is FVKESK in the germline V gene. The CDR3 DNA follows: TGTGCCAGCAGCCCGGGACAGAAAGCAACTAATGAAAAACTGTTTTTT. This codes for CASSPGQKATNEKLFF.

The rearrangement links TRBV3-1 (or the pseudogene TRBV3-2) to TRBJ1-2, with 8 bases fitting TRBD1. Trimming removed 0 bases from V and 6 bases from J; junction bases left unmatched: 3. The germline V gene encodes CDR1 LGHDT and CDR2 YNNKEL (reference sequence). CDR3 length: 14 amino acids. The CDR3 nucleotides read TGTGCCAGCAGCCAAGATCAGGGGGCGAATGGCTACACCTTC. Encoded protein: CASSQDQGANGYTF.

The rearrangement joins TRBV4-3 to TRBJ1-1, with 8 positions matching TRBD1. The V gene end was trimmed by 0 bases and the J gene end by 1 base; junction bases not matched to a gene: 4. The germline CDR1 and CDR2 sequences are LGHNA and YSLEER. The CDR3 extends over 16 amino acids. CDR3 loop: CASSQDWGTGNTEAFF. CDR3 in DNA: TGCGCCAGCAGCCAAGATTGGGGGACAGGGAACACTGAAGCTTTCTTT.

This chain joins TRBV6-5 and TRBJ2-1; possibly TRBD2 for D (5 bases). This CDR3 has 11 amino acids. The V and J ends lost 6 bases and 7 bases respectively, with 7 bases between them. Germline values: CDR1 MNHEY, CDR2 SVGAGI. Here the CDR3 DNA reads TGTGCCAGCAGGGACTGGAATGAGCAGTTCTTC. Translated, it gives CASRDWNEQFF.

J is TRBJ2-1 and V is TRBV3-1 (or the pseudogene TRBV3-2); a weak D match, TRBD2 (6 bases). Germline V gene sequence: CDR1 LGHDT, CDR2 YNNKEL (reference sequence). Trimming removed 4 bases at V and 6 bases at J, with 7 bases between. The CDR3 extends over 12 amino acids. The CDR3: CASSRTINEQFF. Here the CDR3 DNA reads TGTGCCAGCAGCCGGACTATCAATGAGCAGTTCTTC.

The V and J genes are TRBV10-3 and TRBJ1-5; 10 nucleotides match TRBD1. V was pared by 0 bases and J by 5 bases, with 1 base of the junction left unmatched. Germline lookup yields CDR1 ENHRY and CDR2 SYGVKD. The CDR3 sequence is 15 residues long. The CDR3 region is CAISESTGGDQPQHF. The CDR3 DNA follows: TGTGCCATCAGTGAGTCGACAGGGGGCGATCAGCCCCAGCATTTT.

The chain links TRBV21-1 to TRBJ2-3; the table calls TRBD2, which could not be checked here. TRBV21-1 constitutes a pseudogene. This CDR3 has 20 residues. For the CDR3, the DNA is TGTGCCAGCAGCACCTCCAAATCGAGCGGGAGGGTCTTTGATGGAGATACGCAGTATTTT. It yields the protein CASSTSKSSGRVFDGDTQYF.

The chain couples TRBV18 to TRBJ2-3; no clear D gene. Germline assignment: CDR1 KGHSH and CDR2 LQKENI. V lost 1 base and J lost 0, with 5 bases in between. The CDR3 is 14 residues long. CDR3 in amino acids: CASSPLRSTDTQYF. The CDR3 coding sequence is TGTGCCAGCTCACCACTTCGGAGCACAGATACGCAGTATTTT.

The chain couples TRBV11-3 to TRBJ2-3; 8 positions match TRBD2. The germline V gene encodes CDR1 SGHNT and CDR2 YENEEA. The CDR3 sequence is 18 residues long. The V and J ends lost 1 base and 0 bases, in that order; junction bases with no gene match: 9. CDR3 protein: CASSLGQRLATSTDTQYF. CDR3 DNA: TGTGCCAGCAGCTTAGGACAGAGACTAGCGACTAGCACAGATACGCAGTATTTT.

J is TRBJ1-2 and V is TRBV30, with 8 bases that match TRBD1. The germline V gene has CDR1 GTSNPN and CDR2 SVGIG (reference sequence). The CDR3 totals 11 residues. The V and J ends lost 8 bases and 5 bases, in that order; junction bases with no gene match: 4. This CDR3 is CAQDRVYGYTF. DNA of the CDR3: TGTGCCCAGGACAGGGTTTATGGCTACACCTTC.

The CDR3, as DNA: TGTGCCAGCAACAATAATATGGGCTCACCCCTCCACTTT. As protein: CASNNNMGSPLHF. The chain has TRBV6-5 and TRBJ1-6, with D unclear. V gave up 7 bases and J gave up 10 bases, with 14 bases separating them. This CDR3 is 13 amino acids long. Looked up from germline, CDR1 is MNHEY and CDR2 is SVGAGI.

The J gene is TRBJ1-2, the V gene TRBV7-2; 9 bases agree with TRBD1. The germline V gene encodes CDR1 SGHTA and CDR2 FQGNSA. V shed 3 bases, J shed 4 bases, and the junction held 3 bases outside the gene matches. This CDR3 region has 14 residues. The CDR3 DNA reads TGTGCCAGCAGCTTCCGGGACAGGGCCTATGGCTACACCTTC. It yields the protein CASSFRDRAYGYTF.

The table lists this clone with a few counts. The CDR3 loop reads CSVTGGLEAFF. For the CDR3, the DNA is TGCAGTGTCACAGGGGGCCTTGAAGCTTTCTTT. The genes are TRBV20-1 and TRBJ1-1; TRBD1 agrees at 9 bases. The germline V gene has CDR1 DFQATT and CDR2 SNEGSKA (reference sequence). Losses at the gene ends were 7 bases for V and 7 bases for J; bases not matched to a gene: 4. The CDR3 loop spans 11 amino acids.

This chain joins TRBV2 and TRBJ2-1; the match to TRBD2 covers 12 bases. V shed 4 bases and J 8 bases; nucleotides not matched to a gene: 6. Germline V gives CDR1 SNHLY, CDR2 FYNNEI. The CDR3 loop spans 15 amino acids. Here the CDR3 reads CASSVPSGRGYEQFF. CDR3 DNA sequence: TGTGCCAGCAGTGTTCCTAGCGGGAGGGGGTATGAGCAGTTCTTC.

With regard to this clone: Other nucleotide sequences in the sample specify the same CDR3. The V call is TRBV12-3 or TRBV12-4, the J call TRBJ2-7, with D possibly matching TRBD1 (6 bases). Trimming took off 6 bases at V and 3 bases at J, with 9 bases between the two ends. The CDR3 length is 12 residues. The CDR3 sequence is CASSPDSYEQYF. DNA of the CDR3: TGTGCCAGCAGCCCGGACAGCTACGAGCAGTACTTC.

The chain is built from TRBV7-9 and TRBJ1-3; TRBD1 agrees at 8 bases. V lost 5 bases to trimming and J lost 1 base; unmatched junction nucleotides: 7. Germline V lookup: CDR1 SEHNR, CDR2 FQNEAQ (reference sequence). The CDR3 length is 16 residues. CDR3: CASSHRDRISGNTIYF. CDR3 bases: TGTGCCAGCAGCCACCGGGACAGGATATCTGGAAACACCATATATTTT.

This clone has only a few counts. The rearrangement links TRBV5-1 to TRBJ2-7; 10 bases are shared with TRBD1. V shed 0 bases and J 5 bases; nucleotides not matched to a gene: 5. The CDR3 covers 15 residues. Per the germline V gene, CDR1 is SGHRS and CDR2 is YFSETQ. The CDR3 sequence is CASSLVGTGANEQYF. In DNA form, the CDR3 reads TGCGCCAGCAGCTTGGTTGGGACAGGGGCCAACGAGCAGTACTTC.

The chain uses TRBV9 and TRBJ1-4; possible D gene TRBD1, 5 bases. The ends were cut back, 4 bases at V and 10 bases at J, with 20 bases in the middle. Germline V gives CDR1 SGDLS, CDR2 YYNGEE. This CDR3 has 15 residues. In DNA form, the CDR3 reads TGTGCCAGCAGCCCCAATGCGGGGCAGGTCGGAAAACTGTTTTTT. Translated, it gives CASSPNAGQVGKLFF.

This rearrangement joins TRBV12-3 or TRBV12-4 to TRBJ1-5, with TRBD1 as a possible D gene (6 bases). V lost 6 bases, J lost 7 bases, and 13 bases lay in between. The CDR3 runs 13 residues. The CDR3 nucleotides are TGTGCCAGCAGCCTTGAGACAGGACAGCCCCAGCATTTT. It encodes CASSLETGQPQHF.

The chain couples TRBV7-8 to TRBJ1-1; D is uncertain. The V gene's germline CDR1 is SGHVS and CDR2 FQNEAQ. This CDR3 region has 14 residues. V lost 7 bases and J 3 bases, leaving 15 bases between the germline ends. The CDR3 sequence is CASTLNGVYTEAFF. In DNA, the CDR3 is TGTGCCAGCACCCTAAACGGTGTGTACACTGAAGCTTTCTTT.

CDR3 sequence reads: CASRPGGGDSNQPQHF. The CDR3 region has the DNA TGCGCCAGCAGACCCGGGGGTGGCGATAGCAATCAGCCCCAGCATTTT. The V call is TRBV5-1, the J call TRBJ1-5; D is possibly TRBD1 (5 bases). Germline loops: CDR1 SGHRS, CDR2 YFSETQ. Deletions cut 5 bases from V and 0 bases from J, with 15 bases between. CDR3 size: 16 residues.

The chain carries TRBV5-1 and TRBJ2-7; tentative D call: TRBD2 (5 bases). CDR3 size: 15 residues. Germline values: CDR1 SGHRS, CDR2 YFSETQ. V was trimmed by 1 base and J by 0 bases, leaving 11 bases between them. This chain's CDR3 is CASSLIPGGSYEQYF. Here the CDR3 DNA reads TGCGCCAGCAGCTTGATACCCGGAGGCTCCTACGAGCAGTACTTC.

The chain links TRBV10-2 to TRBJ2-7; tentatively, D is TRBD1 (5 bases). Germline loops: CDR1 WSHSY, CDR2 SAAADI. CDR3 length: 14 amino acids. Trimming shortened V by 2 bases and J by 2 bases, and 10 bases separated the two germline ends. In DNA form, the CDR3 reads TGCGCCAGCAGTGAGGATAGGGGAACCTACGAGCAGTACTTC. It is translated as CASSEDRGTYEQYF.

The chain uses TRBV2 and TRBJ1-6; 9 bases are shared with TRBD1. This CDR3 is 16 amino acids long. CDR1 is SNHLY, CDR2 FYNNEI, per germline. J lost 0 bases, V lost 7 bases, and 4 bases had no gene match. The CDR3 bases are TGTGCCAGCATTGGACAGGGGCGCTCCTATAATTCACCCCTCCACTTT. It yields the protein CASIGQGRSYNSPLHF. Variable domain in full (rest from reference TRBV2 and TRBJ1-6): EPEVTQTPSHQVTQMGQEVILRCVPISNHLYFYWYRQILGQKVEFLVSFYNNEISEKSEIFDDQFSVERPDGSNFTLKIRSTKLEDSAMYFCASIGQGRSYNSPLHFGNGTRLTVT.